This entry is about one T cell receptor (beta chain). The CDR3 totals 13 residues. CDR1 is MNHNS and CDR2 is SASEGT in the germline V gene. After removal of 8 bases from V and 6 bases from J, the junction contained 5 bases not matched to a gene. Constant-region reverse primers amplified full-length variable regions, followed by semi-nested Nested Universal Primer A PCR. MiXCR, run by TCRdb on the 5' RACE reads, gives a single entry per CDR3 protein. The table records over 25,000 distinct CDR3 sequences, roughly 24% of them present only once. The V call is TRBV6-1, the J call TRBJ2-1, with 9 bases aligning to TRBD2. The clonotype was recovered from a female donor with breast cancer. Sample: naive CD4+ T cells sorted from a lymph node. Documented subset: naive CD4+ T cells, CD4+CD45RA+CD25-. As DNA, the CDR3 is TGTGCCAGCGAGGCGGGAGGGTCCAATGAGCAGTTCTTC. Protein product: CASEAGGSNEQFF.